A selection of T cell receptor beta chains follows, all from one sample in a study of cytomegalovirus exposure and HLA in healthy donors. TCRdb's copy holds only in-frame clones and misses some; the assay was immunoSEQ multiplex PCR. The table includes 180,000 or so clones, approximately 86% detected once. Source material: PBMCs. These receptors all come from a man younger than 45 in good health and CMV-seropositive. The CDR3 runs from the conserved cysteine through the conserved F or W. The order of the fields is clone size, V gene, D gene, J gene, CDR3 protein, CDR3 DNA. D genes are given only for firm matches. Not all rows give a size; the values are once, few, many and, for expanded clones, a class.

abundance: once; v_gene: TRBV5-1; d_gene: TRBD1; j_gene: TRBJ2-7; CDR3aa: CASSFWPGQADEQYF; CDR3nt: TGCGCCAGCAGCTTTTGGCCGGGACAGGCGGACGAGCAGTACTTC
abundance: few; v_gene: TRBV21-1; d_gene: NA; j_gene: TRBJ1-5; CDR3aa: CASSKARTQGLNQPQHF; CDR3nt: TGTGCCAGCAGCAAAGCGCGGACCCAGGGCCTCAATCAGCCCCAGCATTTT
abundance: NA; v_gene: TRBV2; d_gene: NA; j_gene: TRBJ1-4; CDR3aa: CASSEYGGGEKLFF; CDR3nt: TGTGCCAGCAGTGAATATGGCGGGGGTGAAAAACTGTTTTTT
abundance: NA; v_gene: TRBV6-6; d_gene: NA; j_gene: TRBJ2-2; CDR3aa: CASNVATGTGELFF; CDR3nt: TGTGCCAGCAACGTCGCTACGGGGACCGGGGAGCTGTTTTTT
abundance: once; v_gene: TRBV4-1; d_gene: TRBD1; j_gene: TRBJ2-5; CDR3aa: CASSQATGTGVQETQYF; CDR3nt: TGCGCCAGCAGCCAAGCCACCGGGACAGGGGTTCAAGAGACCCAGTACTTC
abundance: NA; v_gene: TRBV11-2; d_gene: TRBD2; j_gene: TRBJ2-1; CDR3aa: CASSITSGSLYEQFF; CDR3nt: TGTGCCAGCAGCATCACTAGCGGGAGTCTCTATGAGCAGTTCTTC
abundance: NA; v_gene: TRBV18; d_gene: NA; j_gene: TRBJ1-2; CDR3aa: CASSPDRVKPGYTF; CDR3nt: TGTGCCAGCTCACCAGACCGGGTCAAGCCTGGCTACACCTTC
abundance: NA; v_gene: TRBV5-1; d_gene: TRBD1; j_gene: TRBJ2-7; CDR3aa: CASSETGGNYEQYF; CDR3nt: TGCGCCAGCAGCGAGACAGGGGGGAACTACGAGCAGTACTTC
abundance: NA; v_gene: TRBV27; d_gene: TRBD1; j_gene: TRBJ1-4; CDR3aa: CASSSSRGRREKLFF; CDR3nt: TGTGCCAGCAGTTCTTCCAGGGGGCGTAGGGAAAAACTGTTTTTT
abundance: NA; v_gene: TRBV28; d_gene: TRBD1; j_gene: TRBJ1-2; CDR3aa: CASSFGTGTGGYGYTF; CDR3nt: TGTGCCAGCAGTTTTGGCACCGGGACAGGGGGTTATGGCTACACCTTC
abundance: NA; v_gene: TRBV19; d_gene: NA; j_gene: TRBJ2-4; CDR3aa: CASSWDGNIQYF; CDR3nt: TGTGCCAGTAGTTGGGACGGAAACATTCAGTACTTC
abundance: few; v_gene: TRBV5-1; d_gene: NA; j_gene: TRBJ1-1; CDR3aa: CASSPDTLNTEAFF; CDR3nt: TGCGCCAGCAGCCCGGACACCTTGAACACTGAAGCTTTCTTT
abundance: NA; v_gene: TRBV6-1; d_gene: NA; j_gene: TRBJ2-7; CDR3aa: CVVQAGHYEQYF; CDR3nt: TGTGTAGTGCAGGCGGGTCACTACGAGCAGTACTTC
abundance: NA; v_gene: TRBV7-3; d_gene: TRBD2; j_gene: TRBJ2-1; CDR3aa: CASSLTASGRTASYEQFF; CDR3nt: TGTGCCAGCAGCTTAACGGCTAGCGGGAGGACAGCTTCCTATGAGCAGTTCTTC
abundance: NA; v_gene: TRBV29-1; d_gene: TRBD1; j_gene: TRBJ2-7; CDR3aa: CSAQPGQGAAYEQYF; CDR3nt: TGCAGCGCTCAACCGGGACAGGGGGCGGCCTACGAGCAGTACTTC
abundance: NA; v_gene: TRBV7-9; d_gene: NA; j_gene: TRBJ1-2; CDR3aa: CASSLSSNYGYTF; CDR3nt: TGTGCCAGCAGCTTGAGCTCTAACTATGGCTACACCTTC
abundance: once; v_gene: TRBV27; d_gene: TRBD2; j_gene: TRBJ2-1; CDR3aa: CASSKSTSTYNEQFF; CDR3nt: TGTGCCAGCAGTAAGTCGACTAGCACTTACAATGAGCAGTTCTTC
abundance: NA; v_gene: TRBV6-1; d_gene: NA; j_gene: TRBJ1-1; CDR3aa: CASSDTFLTEAFF; CDR3nt: TGTGCCAGCAGTGATACTTTCTTGACTGAAGCTTTCTTT
abundance: NA; v_gene: TRBV5-4; d_gene: TRBD1; j_gene: TRBJ2-7; CDR3aa: CASSQGQGARGEQYF; CDR3nt: TGTGCCAGCAGCCAAGGACAGGGGGCTAGGGGAGAGCAGTACTTC
abundance: once; v_gene: TRBV30; d_gene: NA; j_gene: TRBJ1-1; CDR3aa: CASAVGIMNTEAFF; CDR3nt: TGTGCCTCCGCGGTTGGGATCATGAACACTGAAGCTTTCTTT
abundance: NA; v_gene: TRBV6-6; d_gene: TRBD1; j_gene: TRBJ1-5; CDR3aa: CASNGDREGQPQHF; CDR3nt: TGTGCCAGCAATGGGGACAGGGAGGGCCAGCCCCAGCATTTT
abundance: NA; v_gene: TRBV6-5; d_gene: TRBD2; j_gene: TRBJ2-2; CDR3aa: CASSYSWREGLGELFF; CDR3nt: TGTGCCAGCAGTTACTCGTGGCGGGAGGGGCTCGGGGAGCTGTTTTTT
abundance: NA; v_gene: TRBV11-2; d_gene: NA; j_gene: TRBJ2-6; CDR3aa: CASSLLYRRLSGANVLTF; CDR3nt: TGTGCCAGCAGCTTACTCTATCGACGGCTCTCTGGGGCCAACGTCCTGACTTTC
abundance: NA; v_gene: TRBV2; d_gene: NA; j_gene: TRBJ1-3; CDR3aa: CASSQDRSSGNTIYF; CDR3nt: TGTGCCAGCAGCCAAGACAGGAGCTCTGGAAACACCATATATTTT
abundance: NA; v_gene: TRBV6-4; d_gene: NA; j_gene: TRBJ2-3; CDR3aa: CASSDSGLATDTQYF; CDR3nt: TGTGCCAGCAGTGACTCGGGCTTGGCCACAGATACGCAGTATTTT
abundance: NA; v_gene: TRBV6-5; d_gene: NA; j_gene: TRBJ1-1; CDR3aa: CASSYEMNTEAFF; CDR3nt: TGTGCCAGCAGTTACGAGATGAACACTGAAGCTTTCTTT
abundance: few; v_gene: TRBV5-1; d_gene: NA; j_gene: TRBJ1-4; CDR3aa: CASKQSPTNEKLFF; CDR3nt: TGCGCCAGCAAGCAGAGTCCAACTAATGAAAAACTGTTTTTT
abundance: NA; v_gene: TRBV29-1; d_gene: TRBD1; j_gene: TRBJ1-6; CDR3aa: CSAGTGSGSPLHF; CDR3nt: TGCAGCGCTGGGACAGGGTCAGGTTCACCCCTCCACTTT
abundance: NA; v_gene: TRBV18; d_gene: NA; j_gene: TRBJ2-2; CDR3aa: CASSPRVGGANTGELFF; CDR3nt: TGTGCCAGCTCACCACGGGTGGGAGGCGCGAACACCGGGGAGCTGTTTTTT
abundance: NA; v_gene: TRBV30; d_gene: NA; j_gene: TRBJ2-7; CDR3aa: CAWSRSSYEQYF; CDR3nt: TGTGCCTGGAGCCGTAGCTCCTACGAGCAGTACTTC
abundance: NA; v_gene: TRBV9; d_gene: TRBD2; j_gene: TRBJ2-2; CDR3aa: CASSVRGGGQSTGELFF; CDR3nt: TGTGCCAGCAGCGTACGGGGGGGAGGTCAGAGCACCGGGGAGCTGTTTTTT
abundance: NA; v_gene: TRBV11-3; d_gene: NA; j_gene: TRBJ1-1; CDR3aa: CASSLEQSGTEAFF; CDR3nt: TGTGCCAGCAGCTTAGAACAATCCGGCACTGAAGCTTTCTTT
abundance: NA; v_gene: TRBV5-1; d_gene: NA; j_gene: TRBJ2-7; CDR3aa: CASSLFQDPYEQYF; CDR3nt: TGCGCCAGCAGCTTGTTCCAGGACCCCTACGAGCAGTACTTC
abundance: NA; v_gene: TRBV7-9; d_gene: TRBD2; j_gene: TRBJ2-1; CDR3aa: CASTSGSSYNEQFF; CDR3nt: TGTGCCAGCACTAGCGGTAGCTCCTACAATGAGCAGTTCTTC
abundance: NA; v_gene: TRBV5-8; d_gene: TRBD2; j_gene: TRBJ2-1; CDR3aa: CASSGGLAGGSDEQFF; CDR3nt: TGTGCCAGCAGCGGCGGACTAGCGGGGGGGAGCGATGAGCAGTTCTTC